A single sample gave rise to the 13 T cell receptor beta chains below, sequenced in a study of monozygotic twins with inflammatory bowel disease. TCRdb reprocessed the 5' RACE reads; each CDR3 protein has one entry and no DNA is given. The sample totals a few hundred thousand distinct CDR3 sequences. Sequencing used blood. These TCRs come from a human donor with ulcerative colitis or Crohn's disease, or a healthy co-twin of an affected twin (not recorded which).

The V gene is TRBV13, the J gene TRBJ2-4; without DNA, the TCRdb call of TRBD2 cannot be checked. Germline CDR1 reads PRHDT; CDR2 reads FYEKMQ (reference sequence). This CDR3 contains 13 residues. The CDR3 reads CASSLRSGRIQYF. The full variable domain, in which reference TRBV13 and TRBJ2-4 provide the parts outside the CDR3, is AAGVIQSPRHLIKEKRETATLKCYPIPRHDTVYWYQQGPGQDPQFLISFYEKMQSDKGSIPDRFSAQQFSDYHSELNMSSLELGDSALYFCASSLRSGRIQYFGAGTRLSVL.

The chain employs TRBV18 and TRBJ1-5; TCRdb's D call, TRBD1, is unchecked because there is no DNA. CDR3 length equals 18 residues. CDR1 is KGHSH and CDR2 is LQKENI in the germline V gene. The CDR3 is CASSPSGDSLYSNQPQHF.

This rearrangement joins TRBV19 to TRBJ1-1; TCRdb's D call, TRBD1, is unchecked because there is no DNA. There are 13 residues in the CDR3. CDR1 and CDR2 from the germline V gene are LNHDA and SQIVND (reference sequence). The CDR3 loop is CASRRTGGTEAFF.

The CDR3 spells CSARGDLNEQFF. The chain couples TRBV20-1 to TRBJ2-1; as DNA is missing, the TRBD2 call by TCRdb cannot be tested. CDR1 is DFQATT and CDR2 is SNEGSKA in the germline V gene (reference sequence). This CDR3 has 12 residues.

The V call is TRBV6-1, the J call TRBJ2-7; the TCRdb D gene call, TRBD2, has no DNA to confirm it. Germline V gene sequence: CDR1 MNHNS, CDR2 SASEGT. This CDR3 region has 15 residues. The chain's CDR3 is CASSSSGGHSYEQYF.

This sequence joins TRBV7-8 and TRBJ1-4; lacking DNA, the TRBD1 call made by TCRdb goes unchecked. This CDR3 has 16 amino acids. The germline V gene has CDR1 SGHVS and CDR2 FQNEAQ. CDR3 sequence: CASSYDIRGNNEKLFF.

The chain combines TRBV6-2 or TRBV6-3 with TRBJ1-1; TCRdb gives TRBD1 as the D gene, but with no DNA this cannot be confirmed. The CDR3 has 15 amino acids. Looked up from germline, CDR1 is MNHEY and CDR2 is SVGEGT. CDR3 amino acids: CASSYSIGARTEAFF.

This chain links TRBV5-1 with TRBJ1-1; the D gene TCRdb calls, TRBD1, cannot be checked with no DNA. The CDR3 has 15 amino acids. Germline CDR1 is SGHRS and CDR2 is YFSETQ. Here the CDR3 reads CASSFTRQGVTEAFF.

The CDR3 loop is CASSPTWGQGWEQFF. The rearrangement uses TRBV5-5 and TRBJ2-1; checking the TCRdb D call of TRBD1 is not possible without DNA. Germline assignment: CDR1 SGHKS and CDR2 YYEKEE (reference sequence). This CDR3 is built from 15 residues.

V and J are TRBV5-1 and TRBJ2-6; TCRdb picks TRBD1, but there is no DNA to check that call. The CDR3 runs to 18 residues. Germline values: CDR1 SGHRS, CDR2 YFSETQ. This CDR3 is CASSLGGTVSSGANVLTF.

The chain couples TRBV3-1 to TRBJ2-7. The germline V gene encodes CDR1 LGHDT and CDR2 YNNKEL (reference sequence). The CDR3 runs to 12 residues. The CDR3: CASSQAVYEQYF.

This chain uses TRBV20-1 with TRBJ2-3; TCRdb's D call of TRBD2 is untestable without DNA. The CDR3 runs to 18 residues. Germline V gene data show CDR1 as DFQATT and CDR2 as SNEGSKA (reference sequence). The CDR3 is CSAYPRERSRNLTDTQYF.

This chain joins TRBV7-6 and TRBJ1-5. The CDR3 extends over 14 amino acids. Per the germline V gene, CDR1 is SGHVS and CDR2 is FNYEAQ. This chain's CDR3 is CASSLGESNQPQHF.